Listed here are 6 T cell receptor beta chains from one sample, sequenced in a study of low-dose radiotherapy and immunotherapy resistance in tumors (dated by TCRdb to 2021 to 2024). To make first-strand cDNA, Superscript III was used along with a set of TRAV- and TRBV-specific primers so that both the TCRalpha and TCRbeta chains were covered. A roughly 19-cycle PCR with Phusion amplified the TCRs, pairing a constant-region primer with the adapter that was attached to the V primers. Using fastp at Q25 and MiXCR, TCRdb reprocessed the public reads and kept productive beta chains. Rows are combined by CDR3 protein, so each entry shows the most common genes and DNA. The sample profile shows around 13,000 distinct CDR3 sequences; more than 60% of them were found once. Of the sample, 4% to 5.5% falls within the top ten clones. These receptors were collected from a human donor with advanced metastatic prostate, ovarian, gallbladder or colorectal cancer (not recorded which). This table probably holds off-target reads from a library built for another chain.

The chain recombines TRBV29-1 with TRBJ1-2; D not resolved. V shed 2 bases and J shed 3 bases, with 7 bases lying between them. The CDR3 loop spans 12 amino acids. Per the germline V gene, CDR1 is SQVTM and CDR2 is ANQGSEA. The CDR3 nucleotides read TGCAGCGTTGAACAGCCAGACTATGGCTACACCTTC. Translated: CSVEQPDYGYTF.

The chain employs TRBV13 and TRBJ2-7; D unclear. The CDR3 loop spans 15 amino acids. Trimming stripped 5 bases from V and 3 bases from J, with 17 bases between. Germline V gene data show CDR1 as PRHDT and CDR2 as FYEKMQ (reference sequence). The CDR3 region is CASSPHRRRGYEQYF. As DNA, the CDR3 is TGTGCCAGCAGCCCCCATCGTCGTCGCGGCTACGAGCAGTACTTC.

CDR3 in amino acids: CASSQGTSGGWGTDTQYF. The CDR3 coding sequence is TGCGCCAGCAGCCAAGGCACTAGCGGGGGGTGGGGCACAGATACGCAGTATTTT. The genes are TRBV4-1 and TRBJ2-3, with 12 nucleotides matching TRBD2. Germline assignment: CDR1 MGHRA and CDR2 YSYEKL. J was trimmed by 1 base and V by 1 base; bases with no gene match: 6. This CDR3 spans 18 amino acids.

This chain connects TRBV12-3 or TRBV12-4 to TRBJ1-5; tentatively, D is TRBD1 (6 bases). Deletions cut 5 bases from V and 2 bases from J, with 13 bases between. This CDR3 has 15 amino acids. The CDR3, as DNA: TGTGCCAGCAGTCCCCCCGGGGGCGGCAATCAGCCCCAGCATTTT. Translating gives CASSPPGGGNQPQHF.

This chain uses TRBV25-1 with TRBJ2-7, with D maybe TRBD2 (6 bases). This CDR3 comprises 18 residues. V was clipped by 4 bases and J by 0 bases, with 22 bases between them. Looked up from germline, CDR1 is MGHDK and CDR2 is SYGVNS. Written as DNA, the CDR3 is TGTGCCAGCAGTGGGCCCCCCGGGACGGCGGGGAGCTCCTACGAGCAGTACTTC. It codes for CASSGPPGTAGSSYEQYF.

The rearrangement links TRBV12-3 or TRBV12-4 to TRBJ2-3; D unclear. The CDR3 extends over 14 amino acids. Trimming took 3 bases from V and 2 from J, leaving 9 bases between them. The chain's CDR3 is CASSFGSSTDTQYF. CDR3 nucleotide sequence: TGTGCCAGCAGTTTCGGATCGTCCACAGATACGCAGTATTTT.